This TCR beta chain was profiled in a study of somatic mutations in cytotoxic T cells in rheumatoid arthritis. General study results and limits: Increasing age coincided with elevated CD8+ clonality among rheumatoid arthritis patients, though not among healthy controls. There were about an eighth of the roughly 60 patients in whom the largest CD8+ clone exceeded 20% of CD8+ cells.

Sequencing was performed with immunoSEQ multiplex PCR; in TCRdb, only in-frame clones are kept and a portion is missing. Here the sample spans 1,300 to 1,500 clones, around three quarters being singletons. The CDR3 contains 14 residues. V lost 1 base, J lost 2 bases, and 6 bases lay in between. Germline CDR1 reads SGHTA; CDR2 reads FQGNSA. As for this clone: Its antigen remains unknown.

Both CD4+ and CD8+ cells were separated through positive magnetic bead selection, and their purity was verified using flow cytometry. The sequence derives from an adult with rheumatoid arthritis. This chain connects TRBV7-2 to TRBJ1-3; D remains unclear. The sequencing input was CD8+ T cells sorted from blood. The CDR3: CASSLVSTGNTIYF. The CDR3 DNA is TGTGCCAGCAGCTTAGTATCCACTGGAAACACCATATATTTT.